This TCR beta chain is from a study of cytomegalovirus exposure and HLA in healthy donors. Researchers ran the PCR with 60 Vbeta and 13 Jbeta primers. The data were produced by immunoSEQ multiplex PCR, yet TCRdb's version contains in-frame clones alone and is incomplete. The sample includes fewer than 130,000 clones, around 60% seen only once; the top ten take less than 4.5%. The TCR originated in a man aged 30 to 45 in good health and CMV-seropositive. Material: PBMCs.

Written as DNA, the CDR3 is TGTGCCAGCAGGGAGGACAGGGTACTATTTAGCAATCAGCCCCAGCATTTT. Its protein is CASREDRVLFSNQPQHF. This rearrangement joins TRBV2 to TRBJ1-5, with 8 bases fitting TRBD1. The germline V gene encodes CDR1 SNHLY and CDR2 FYNNEI. This CDR3 is built from 17 residues. The V gene end was trimmed by 6 bases and the J gene end by 0 bases; junction bases not matched to a gene: 10.